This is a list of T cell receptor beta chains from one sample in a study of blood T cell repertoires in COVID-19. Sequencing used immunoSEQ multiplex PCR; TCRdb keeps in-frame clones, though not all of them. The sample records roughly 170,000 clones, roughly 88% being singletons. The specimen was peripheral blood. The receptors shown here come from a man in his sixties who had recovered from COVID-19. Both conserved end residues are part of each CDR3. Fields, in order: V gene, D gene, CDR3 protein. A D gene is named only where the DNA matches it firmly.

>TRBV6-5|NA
CASREEVNTEAFF
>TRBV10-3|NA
CAISSYSFYEQYF
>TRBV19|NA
CASIPDKEPDTQYF
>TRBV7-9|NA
CASSLAQVPDTQYF
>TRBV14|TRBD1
CASRGQGTSGYTF
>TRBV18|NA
CASSPTGDGNQPQHF
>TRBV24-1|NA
CATSRTALSGYTF
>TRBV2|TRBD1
CASSIGDRGNSPLHF
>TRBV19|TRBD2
CASTTSGGYTGELFF
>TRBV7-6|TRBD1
CASSSGTVNTEAFF
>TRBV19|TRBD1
CASSIHRGETQYF
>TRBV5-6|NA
CASSFAPGNSPLHF
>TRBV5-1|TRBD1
CASSDGQGASTEAFF
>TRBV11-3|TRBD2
CASSLLSGGAGTQYF
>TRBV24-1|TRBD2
CATSDSGGGETQYF
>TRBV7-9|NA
CASSLMGLHYGYTF
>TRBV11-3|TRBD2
CASSFSGGFTDTQYF
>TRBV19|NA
CASSSGETETQYF
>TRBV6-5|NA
CASSYSPQNTEAFF
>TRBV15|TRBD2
CATSRDNGGVDTQYF
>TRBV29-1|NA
CSVWAEANTEAFF
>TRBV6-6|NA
CASSYSDPGDPLHF
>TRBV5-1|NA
CASSFPGVQETQYF
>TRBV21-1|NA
CASSPRRCSPLHF
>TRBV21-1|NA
CASSLRTPTRYEQYF
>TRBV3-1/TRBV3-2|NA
CASSQTGPGTDTQYF
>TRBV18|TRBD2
CASSPRTSGGAYEQFF
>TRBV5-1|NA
CASSFPGVDTEAFF
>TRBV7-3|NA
CASSSTGRETQYF
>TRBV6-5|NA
CASSSAGWMPQHF
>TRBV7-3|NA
CASTRGRRTDTQYF
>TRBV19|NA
CASSIGRRPLSTDTQYF
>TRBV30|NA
CAWRPGHRWEQYF
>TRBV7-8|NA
CASSLLRATTEAFF
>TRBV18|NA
CASSPGQPSSGNTIYF
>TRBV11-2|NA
CASSSTGGDEQFF